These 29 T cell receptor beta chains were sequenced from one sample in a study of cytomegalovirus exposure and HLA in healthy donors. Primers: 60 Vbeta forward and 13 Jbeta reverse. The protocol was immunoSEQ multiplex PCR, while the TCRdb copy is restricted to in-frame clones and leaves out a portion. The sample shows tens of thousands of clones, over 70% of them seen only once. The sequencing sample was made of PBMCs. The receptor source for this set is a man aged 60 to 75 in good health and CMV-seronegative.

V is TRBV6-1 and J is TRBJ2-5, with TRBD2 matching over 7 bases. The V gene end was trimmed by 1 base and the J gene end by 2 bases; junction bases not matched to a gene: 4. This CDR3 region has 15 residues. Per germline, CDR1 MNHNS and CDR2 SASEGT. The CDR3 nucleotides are TGTGCCAGCAGTGAAGGTTTGGGGGGGCAAGAGACCCAGTACTTC. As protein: CASSEGLGGQETQYF.

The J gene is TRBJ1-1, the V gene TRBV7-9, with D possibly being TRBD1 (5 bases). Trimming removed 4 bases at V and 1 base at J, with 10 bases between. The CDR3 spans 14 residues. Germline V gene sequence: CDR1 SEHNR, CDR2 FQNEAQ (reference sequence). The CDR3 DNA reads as TGTGCCAGCAGCTCTGGCGGGGCGAACACTGAAGCTTTCTTT. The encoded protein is CASSSGGANTEAFF.

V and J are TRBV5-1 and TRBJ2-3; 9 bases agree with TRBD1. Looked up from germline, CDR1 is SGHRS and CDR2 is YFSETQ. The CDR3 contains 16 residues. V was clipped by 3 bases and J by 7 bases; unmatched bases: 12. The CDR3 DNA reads TGCGCCAGCAGCTGGACAGGGGTCCGGACGGGAAATACGCAGTATTTT. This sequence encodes CASSWTGVRTGNTQYF.

The CDR3: CASSEGGPREQYF. In DNA, the CDR3 is TGTGCCAGCAGTGAAGGGGGGCCGCGCGAGCAGTACTTC. The chain links TRBV6-1 to TRBJ2-7, with a possible D match to TRBD1 (6 bases). Trimming left V 1 base short and J 6 bases short, with 10 bases between. Germline V gives CDR1 MNHNS, CDR2 SASEGT. The CDR3 totals 13 residues.

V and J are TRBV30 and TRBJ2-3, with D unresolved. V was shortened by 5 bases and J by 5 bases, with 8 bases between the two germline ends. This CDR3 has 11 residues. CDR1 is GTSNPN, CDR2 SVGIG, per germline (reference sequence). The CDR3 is CAWAIGDTQYF. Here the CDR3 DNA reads TGTGCCTGGGCTATTGGAGATACGCAGTATTTT.

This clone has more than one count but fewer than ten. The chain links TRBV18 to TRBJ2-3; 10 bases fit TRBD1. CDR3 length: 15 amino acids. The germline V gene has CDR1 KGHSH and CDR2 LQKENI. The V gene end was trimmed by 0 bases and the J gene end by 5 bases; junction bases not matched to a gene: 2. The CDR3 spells CASSPPTGGRDTQYF. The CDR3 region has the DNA TGTGCCAGCTCACCACCGACAGGGGGCAGAGATACGCAGTATTTT.

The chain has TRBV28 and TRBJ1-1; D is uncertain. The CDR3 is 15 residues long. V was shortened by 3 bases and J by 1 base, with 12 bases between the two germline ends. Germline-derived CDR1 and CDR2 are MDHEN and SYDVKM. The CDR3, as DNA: TGTGCCAGCAGTTTTGGAGGCAGCCCGAACACTGAAGCTTTCTTT. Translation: CASSFGGSPNTEAFF.

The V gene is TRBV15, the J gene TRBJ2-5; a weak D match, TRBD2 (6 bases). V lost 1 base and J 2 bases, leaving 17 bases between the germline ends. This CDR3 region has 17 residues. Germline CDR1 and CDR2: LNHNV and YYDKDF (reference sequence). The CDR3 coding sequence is TGTGCCACCAGCAGAGTAGGGAGGACGCCGAATCAAGAGACCCAGTACTTC. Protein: CATSRVGRTPNQETQYF.

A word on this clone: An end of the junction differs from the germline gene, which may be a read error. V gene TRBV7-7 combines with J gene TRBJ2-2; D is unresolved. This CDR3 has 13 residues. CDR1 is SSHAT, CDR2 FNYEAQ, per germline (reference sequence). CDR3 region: CASSRGNTGELFF. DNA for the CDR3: TGTGCTAGCAGCCGAGGGAACACCGGGGAGCTGTTTTTT.

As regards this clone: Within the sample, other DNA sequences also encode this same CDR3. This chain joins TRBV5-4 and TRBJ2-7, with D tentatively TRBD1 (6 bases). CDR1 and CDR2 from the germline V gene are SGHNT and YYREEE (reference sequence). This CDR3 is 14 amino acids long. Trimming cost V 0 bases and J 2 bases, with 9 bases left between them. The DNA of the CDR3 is TGTGCCAGCAGCTTGGACGCAGGGGCCTACGAGCAGTACTTC. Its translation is CASSLDAGAYEQYF.

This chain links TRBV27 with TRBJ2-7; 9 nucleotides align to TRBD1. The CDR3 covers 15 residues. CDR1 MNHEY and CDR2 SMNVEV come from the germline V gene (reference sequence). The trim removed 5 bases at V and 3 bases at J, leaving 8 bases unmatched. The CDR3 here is CASSPGTGIFYEQYF. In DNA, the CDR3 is TGTGCCAGCAGTCCCGGGACAGGGATATTCTACGAGCAGTACTTC.

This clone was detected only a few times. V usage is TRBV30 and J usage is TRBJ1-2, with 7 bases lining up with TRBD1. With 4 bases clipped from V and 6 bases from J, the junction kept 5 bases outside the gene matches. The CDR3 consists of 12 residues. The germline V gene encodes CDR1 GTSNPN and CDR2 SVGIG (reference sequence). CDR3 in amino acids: CAWKAGGHGYTF. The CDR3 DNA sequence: TGTGCCTGGAAGGCAGGGGGACATGGCTACACCTTC.

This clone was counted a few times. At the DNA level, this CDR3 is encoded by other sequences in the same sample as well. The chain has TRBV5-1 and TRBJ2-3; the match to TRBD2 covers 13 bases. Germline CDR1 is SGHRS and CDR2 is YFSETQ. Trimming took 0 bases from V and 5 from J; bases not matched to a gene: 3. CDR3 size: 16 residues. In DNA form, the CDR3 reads TGCGCCAGCAGCTTGGGACTAGCGGGAGGCCAAGATACGCAGTATTTT. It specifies CASSLGLAGGQDTQYF.

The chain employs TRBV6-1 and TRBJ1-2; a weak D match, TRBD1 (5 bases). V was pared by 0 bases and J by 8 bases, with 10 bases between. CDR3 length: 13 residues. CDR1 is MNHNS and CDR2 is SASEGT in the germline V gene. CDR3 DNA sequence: TGTGCCAGCAGTGAAGCCTCGGGGGGAGGCTACACCTTC. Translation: CASSEASGGGYTF.

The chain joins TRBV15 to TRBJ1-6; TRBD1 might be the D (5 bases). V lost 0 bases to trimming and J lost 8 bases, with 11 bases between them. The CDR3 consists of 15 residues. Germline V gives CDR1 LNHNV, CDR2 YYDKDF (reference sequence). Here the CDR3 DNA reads TGTGCCACCAGCAGAGATATAGGGGTAGATTCACCCCTCCACTTT. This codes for CATSRDIGVDSPLHF.

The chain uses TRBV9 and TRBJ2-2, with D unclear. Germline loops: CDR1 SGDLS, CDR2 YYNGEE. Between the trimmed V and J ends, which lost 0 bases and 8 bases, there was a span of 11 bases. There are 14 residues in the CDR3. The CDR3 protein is CASSVDQTRGELFF. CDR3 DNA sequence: TGTGCCAGCAGCGTAGACCAGACAAGGGGGGAGCTGTTTTTT.

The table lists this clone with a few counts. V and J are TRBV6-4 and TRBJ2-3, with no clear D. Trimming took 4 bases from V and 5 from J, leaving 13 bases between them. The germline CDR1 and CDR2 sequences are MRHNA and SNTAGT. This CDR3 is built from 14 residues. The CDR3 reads CASSGLPFGDTQYF. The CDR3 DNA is TGTGCCAGCAGTGGCCTCCCGTTCGGAGATACGCAGTATTTT.

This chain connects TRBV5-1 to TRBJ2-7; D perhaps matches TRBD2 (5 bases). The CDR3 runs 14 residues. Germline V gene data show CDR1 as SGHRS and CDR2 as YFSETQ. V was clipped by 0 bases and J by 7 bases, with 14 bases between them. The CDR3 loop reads CASSLGGGQDEQYF. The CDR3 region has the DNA TGCGCCAGCAGCTTGGGCGGAGGCCAGGATGAGCAGTACTTC.

This CDR3 is CTSSQGLNEKLFF. The CDR3 coding sequence is TGCACCAGCAGCCAAGGACTAAATGAAAAACTGTTTTTT. This chain uses TRBV1 with TRBJ1-4. TRBV1 is classified as a pseudogene. There are 13 residues in the CDR3.

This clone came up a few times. The chain's CDR3 is CASSLGGQGANLAKNIQYF. CDR3 DNA: TGCGCCAGCAGCTTGGGCGGACAGGGGGCCAATTTAGCCAAAAACATTCAGTACTTC. The chain is built from TRBV5-1 and TRBJ2-4; 11 nucleotides agree with TRBD1. There are 19 residues in the CDR3. Germline V gene data show CDR1 as SGHRS and CDR2 as YFSETQ. Trimming at V came to 0 bases and at J to 0 bases, leaving 8 bases not matched to a gene.

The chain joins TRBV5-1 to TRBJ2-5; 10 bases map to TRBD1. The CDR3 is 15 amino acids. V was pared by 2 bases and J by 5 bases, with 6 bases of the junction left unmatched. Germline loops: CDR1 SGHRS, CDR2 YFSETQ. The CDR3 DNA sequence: TGCGCCAGCAGCTTAGGGACAGGGGCTGGGGAGACCCAGTACTTC. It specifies CASSLGTGAGETQYF.

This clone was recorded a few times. The CDR3 sequence is CASSQTGTSSSYEQYF. In DNA, the CDR3 is TGTGCCAGCTCACAGACTGGGACTTCAAGCTCCTACGAGCAGTACTTC. The chain links TRBV18 to TRBJ2-7; tentatively, D is TRBD2 (6 bases). The CDR3 is made up of 16 amino acids. Trimming left V 4 bases short and J 0 bases short, with 16 bases between. Germline V CDR1 and CDR2: KGHSH, LQKENI.

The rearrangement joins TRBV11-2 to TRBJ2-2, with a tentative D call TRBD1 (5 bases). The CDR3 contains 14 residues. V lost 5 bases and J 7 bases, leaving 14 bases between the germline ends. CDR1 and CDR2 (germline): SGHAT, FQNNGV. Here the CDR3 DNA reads TGTGCCAGCAGCCTTTGGACATTAGACGGGGAGCTGTTTTTT. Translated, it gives CASSLWTLDGELFF.

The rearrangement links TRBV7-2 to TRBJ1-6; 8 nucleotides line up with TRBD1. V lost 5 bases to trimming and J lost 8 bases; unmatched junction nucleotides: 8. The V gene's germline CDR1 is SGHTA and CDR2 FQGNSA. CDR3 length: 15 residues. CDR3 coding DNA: TGTGCCAGCAGCCCCAGACAGGGGATGTATTCACCCCTCCACTTT. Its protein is CASSPRQGMYSPLHF. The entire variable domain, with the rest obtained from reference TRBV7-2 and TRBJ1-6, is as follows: GAGVSQSPSNKVTEKGKDVELRCDPISGHTALYWYRQSLGQGLEFLIYFQGNSAPDKSGLPSDRFSAERTGGSVSTLTIQRTQQEDSAVYLCASSPRQGMYSPLHFGNGTRLTVT.

The CDR3 sequence is CASTEGAPYEQYF. Here the CDR3 DNA reads TGTGCCAGCACCGAGGGGGCGCCCTACGAGCAGTACTTC. The rearrangement uses TRBV6-4 and TRBJ2-7, with 7 bases identical to TRBD1. The CDR3 extends over 13 amino acids. Germline CDR1 and CDR2: MRHNA and SNTAGT. The V gene end was trimmed by 7 bases and the J gene end by 2 bases; junction bases not matched to a gene: 5.

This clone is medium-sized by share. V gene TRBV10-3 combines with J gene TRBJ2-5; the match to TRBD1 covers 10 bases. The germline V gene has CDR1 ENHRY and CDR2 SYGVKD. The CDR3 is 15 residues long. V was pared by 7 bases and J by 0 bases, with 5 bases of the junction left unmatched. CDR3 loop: CAITPGTGDQETQYF. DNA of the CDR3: TGTGCCATCACCCCCGGGACAGGGGACCAAGAGACCCAGTACTTC.

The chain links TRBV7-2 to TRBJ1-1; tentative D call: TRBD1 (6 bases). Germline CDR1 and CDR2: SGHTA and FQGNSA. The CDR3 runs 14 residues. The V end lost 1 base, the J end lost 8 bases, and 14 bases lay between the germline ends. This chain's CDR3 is CASSLESVGTEAFF. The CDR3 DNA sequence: TGTGCCAGCAGCTTAGAGTCGGTAGGGACAGAAGCTTTCTTT.

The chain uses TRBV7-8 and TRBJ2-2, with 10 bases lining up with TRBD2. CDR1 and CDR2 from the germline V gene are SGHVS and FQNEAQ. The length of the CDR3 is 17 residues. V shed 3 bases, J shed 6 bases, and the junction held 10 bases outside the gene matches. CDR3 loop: CASSFFQLSGGAGELFF. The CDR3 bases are TGTGCCAGCAGCTTTTTCCAGCTAAGCGGGGGGGCCGGGGAGCTGTTTTTT.

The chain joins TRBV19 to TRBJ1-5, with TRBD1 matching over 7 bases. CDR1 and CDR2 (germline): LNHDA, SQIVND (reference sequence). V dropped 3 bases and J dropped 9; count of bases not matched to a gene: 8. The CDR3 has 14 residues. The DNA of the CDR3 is TGTGCCAGTAGTATCGACAGGGTCGAGGGGCCCCAGCATTTT. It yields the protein CASSIDRVEGPQHF.